This TCR beta chain was identified during a study of T cell clones after liver transplantation. Points on this clone: Its antigen remains unidentified.

TCRdb keeps only in-frame clones here, not all; method: immunoSEQ multiplex PCR. This table holds roughly 100,000 clones, around 83% found once. The germline CDR1 and CDR2 sequences are MGHRA and YSYEKL. The CDR3 covers 14 residues. V lost 0 bases to trimming and J lost 8 bases, with 12 bases between them. Study results and limitations: Donor-reactive sequences fell more than third party-reactive ones, suggesting partial deletion.

The specimen comprised CD4+ T cells from blood, sampled before liver transplant. The chain joins TRBV4-1 to TRBJ2-3; no definite D call. The clonotype comes from a human donor who received a liver transplant. CDR3 amino acids: CASSQEGRKGTQYF. The CDR3 nucleotides read TGCGCCAGCAGCCAAGAGGGCAGGAAAGGTACGCAGTATTTT.